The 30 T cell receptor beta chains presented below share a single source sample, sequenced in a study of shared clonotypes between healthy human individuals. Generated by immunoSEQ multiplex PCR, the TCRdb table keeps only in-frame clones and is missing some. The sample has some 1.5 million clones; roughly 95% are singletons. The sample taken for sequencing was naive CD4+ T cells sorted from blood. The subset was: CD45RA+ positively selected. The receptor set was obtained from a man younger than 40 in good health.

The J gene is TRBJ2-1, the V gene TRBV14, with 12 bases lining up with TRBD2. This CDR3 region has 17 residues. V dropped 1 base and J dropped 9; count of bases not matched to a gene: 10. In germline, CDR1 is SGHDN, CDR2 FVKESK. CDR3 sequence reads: CASSQGLLAGGWSEQFF. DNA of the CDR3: TGTGCCAGCAGCCAAGGGTTACTAGCGGGAGGTTGGAGTGAGCAGTTCTTC.

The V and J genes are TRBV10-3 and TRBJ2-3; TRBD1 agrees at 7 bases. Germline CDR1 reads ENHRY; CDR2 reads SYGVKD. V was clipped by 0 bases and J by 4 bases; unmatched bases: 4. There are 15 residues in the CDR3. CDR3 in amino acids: CAISESKGGPDTQYF. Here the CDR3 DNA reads TGTGCCATCAGTGAGTCGAAAGGGGGCCCAGATACGCAGTATTTT.

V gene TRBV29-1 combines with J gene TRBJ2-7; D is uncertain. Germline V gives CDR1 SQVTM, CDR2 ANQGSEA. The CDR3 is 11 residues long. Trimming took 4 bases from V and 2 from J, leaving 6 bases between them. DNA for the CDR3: TGCAGCGTTGTTATTGCCTACGAGCAGTACTTC. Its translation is CSVVIAYEQYF.

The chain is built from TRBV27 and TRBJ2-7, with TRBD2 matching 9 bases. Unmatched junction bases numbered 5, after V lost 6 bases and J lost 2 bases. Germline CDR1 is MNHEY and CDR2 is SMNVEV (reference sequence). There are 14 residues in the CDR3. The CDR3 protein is CASRRSGSPYEQYF. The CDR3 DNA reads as TGTGCCAGCAGACGTAGCGGGAGCCCCTACGAGCAGTACTTC.

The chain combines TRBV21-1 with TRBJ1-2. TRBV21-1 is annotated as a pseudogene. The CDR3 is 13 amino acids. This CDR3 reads CASSKGGCYGYTF. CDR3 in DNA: TGTGCCAGCAGCAAGGGAGGATGCTATGGCTACACCTTC.

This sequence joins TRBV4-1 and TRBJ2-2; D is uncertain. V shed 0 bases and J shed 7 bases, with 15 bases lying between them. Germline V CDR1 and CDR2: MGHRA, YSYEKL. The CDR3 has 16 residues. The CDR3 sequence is CASSQDRLGVGGELFF. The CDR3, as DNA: TGCGCCAGCAGCCAAGATCGACTTGGGGTGGGCGGGGAGCTGTTTTTT.

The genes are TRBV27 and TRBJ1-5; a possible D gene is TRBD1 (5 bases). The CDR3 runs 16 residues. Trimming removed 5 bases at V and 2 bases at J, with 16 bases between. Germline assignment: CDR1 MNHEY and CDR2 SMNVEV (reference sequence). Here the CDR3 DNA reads TGTGCCAGCAGTACCCGGGCAGGGATCGGCAATCAGCCCCAGCATTTT. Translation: CASSTRAGIGNQPQHF.

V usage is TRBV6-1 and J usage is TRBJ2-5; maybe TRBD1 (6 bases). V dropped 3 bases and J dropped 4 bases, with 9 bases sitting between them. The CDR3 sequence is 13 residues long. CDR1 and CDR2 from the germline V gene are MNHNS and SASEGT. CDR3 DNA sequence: TGTGCCAGCAGTGACGTCAGGGGAGAGACCCAGTACTTC. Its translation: CASSDVRGETQYF.

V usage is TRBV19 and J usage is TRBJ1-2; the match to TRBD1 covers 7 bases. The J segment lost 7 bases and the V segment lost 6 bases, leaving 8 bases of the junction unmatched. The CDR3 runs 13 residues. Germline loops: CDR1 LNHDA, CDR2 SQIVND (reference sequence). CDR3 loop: CASRNAGGTGYTF. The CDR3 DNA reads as TGTGCCAGTAGAAATGCAGGGGGGACTGGCTACACCTTC. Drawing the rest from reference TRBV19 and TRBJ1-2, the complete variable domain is DGGITQSPKYLFRKEGQNVTLSCEQNLNHDAMYWYRQDPGQGLRLIYYSQIVNDFQKGDIAEGYSVSREKKESFPLTVTSAQKNPTAFYLCASRNAGGTGYTFGSGTRLTVV.

CDR3 protein: CASSLHWTSRVSYEQYF. DNA of the CDR3: TGCGCCAGCAGCCTCCATTGGACTAGTAGAGTTTCCTACGAGCAGTACTTC. The chain has TRBV5-1 and TRBJ2-7, with TRBD2 identical over 7 bases. V gave up 4 bases and J gave up 1 base; unmatched junction bases: 14. The CDR3 runs 17 residues. Germline lookup yields CDR1 SGHRS and CDR2 YFSETQ.

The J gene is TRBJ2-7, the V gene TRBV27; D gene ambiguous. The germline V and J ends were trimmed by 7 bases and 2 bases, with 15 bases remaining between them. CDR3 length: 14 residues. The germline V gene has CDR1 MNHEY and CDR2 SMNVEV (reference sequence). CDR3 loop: CASTTRQNAYEQYF. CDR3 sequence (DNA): TGTGCCAGCACCACAAGGCAGAACGCCTACGAGCAGTACTTC.

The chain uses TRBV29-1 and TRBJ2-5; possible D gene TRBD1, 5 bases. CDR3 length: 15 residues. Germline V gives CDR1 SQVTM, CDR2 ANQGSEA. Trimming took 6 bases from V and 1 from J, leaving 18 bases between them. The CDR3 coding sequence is TGCAGCGTCGAAAAAAGACAGCTTCCCCAAGAGACCCAGTACTTC. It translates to CSVEKRQLPQETQYF.

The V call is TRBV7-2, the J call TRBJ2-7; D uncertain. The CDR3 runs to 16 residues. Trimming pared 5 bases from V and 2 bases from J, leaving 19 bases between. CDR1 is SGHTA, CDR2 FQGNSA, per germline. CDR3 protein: CASSLSPASSAYEQYF. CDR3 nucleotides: TGTGCCAGCAGCCTCAGCCCGGCTAGTTCCGCCTACGAGCAGTACTTC.

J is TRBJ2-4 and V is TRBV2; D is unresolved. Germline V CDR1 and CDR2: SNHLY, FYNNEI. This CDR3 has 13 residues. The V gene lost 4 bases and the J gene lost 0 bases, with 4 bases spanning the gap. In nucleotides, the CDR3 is TGTGCCAGCAGTGTAGAAGCCAAAAACATTCAGTACTTC. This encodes CASSVEAKNIQYF.

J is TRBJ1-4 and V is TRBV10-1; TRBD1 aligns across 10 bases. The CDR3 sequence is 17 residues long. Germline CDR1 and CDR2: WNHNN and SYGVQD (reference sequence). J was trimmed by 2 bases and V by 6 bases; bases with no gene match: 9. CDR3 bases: TGCGCCAGCAGCCCGGGACAGGGGATTGGGACTAATGAAAAACTGTTTTTT. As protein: CASSPGQGIGTNEKLFF.

CDR3: CASSINRGIIEKLFF. In nucleotides, the CDR3 is TGTGCCAGCAGCATCAACAGGGGGATCATCGAAAAACTGTTTTTT. The chain combines TRBV7-9 with TRBJ1-4, with 8 nucleotides matching TRBD1. Unmatched junction bases numbered 10, after V lost 5 bases and J lost 8 bases. The CDR3 consists of 15 residues. Germline lookup yields CDR1 SEHNR and CDR2 FQNEAQ (reference sequence).

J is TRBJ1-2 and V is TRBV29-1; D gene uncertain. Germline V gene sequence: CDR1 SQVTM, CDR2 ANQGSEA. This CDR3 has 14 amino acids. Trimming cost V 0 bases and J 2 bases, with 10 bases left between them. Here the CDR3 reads CSVEDGGFNYGYTF. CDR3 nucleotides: TGCAGCGTTGAAGACGGAGGTTTCAACTATGGCTACACCTTC.

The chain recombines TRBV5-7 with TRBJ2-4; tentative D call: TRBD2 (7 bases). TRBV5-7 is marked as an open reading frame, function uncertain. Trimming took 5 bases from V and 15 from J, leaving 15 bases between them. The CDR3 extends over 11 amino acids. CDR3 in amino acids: CASRRGAGAYF. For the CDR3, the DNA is TGTGCCAGCAGAAGGGGGGCGGGGGCGTACTTC.

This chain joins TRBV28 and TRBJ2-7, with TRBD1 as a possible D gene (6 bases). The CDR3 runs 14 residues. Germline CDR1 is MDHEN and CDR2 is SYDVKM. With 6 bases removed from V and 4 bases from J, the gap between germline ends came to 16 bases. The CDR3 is CASRLQGSSYEQYF. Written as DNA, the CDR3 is TGTGCCAGCAGATTACAGGGTAGCTCTTACGAGCAGTACTTC. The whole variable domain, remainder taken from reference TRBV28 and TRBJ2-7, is DVKVTQSSRYLVKRTGEKVFLECVQDMDHENMFWYRQDPGLGLRLIYFSYDVKMKEKGDIPEGYSVSREKKERFSLILESASTNQTSMYLCASRLQGSSYEQYFGPGTRLTVT.

The DNA for the CDR3 is TGTGCCAGCAGTCTGAGGACTAGCAGTTCCTACAATGAGCAGTTCTTC. Residues: CASSLRTSSSYNEQFF. V and J are TRBV27 and TRBJ2-1; 8 bases are a match to TRBD2. This CDR3 is 16 amino acids long. The V segment lost 5 bases and the J segment 1 base; nucleotides outside the gene matches: 7. Germline CDR1 reads MNHEY; CDR2 reads SMNVEV (reference sequence).

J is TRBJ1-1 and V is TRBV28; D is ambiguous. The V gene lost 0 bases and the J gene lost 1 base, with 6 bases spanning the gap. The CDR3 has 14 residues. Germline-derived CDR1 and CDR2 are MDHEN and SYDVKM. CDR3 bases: TGTGCCAGCAGTTTATGGGGTGCGAACACTGAAGCTTTCTTT. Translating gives CASSLWGANTEAFF.

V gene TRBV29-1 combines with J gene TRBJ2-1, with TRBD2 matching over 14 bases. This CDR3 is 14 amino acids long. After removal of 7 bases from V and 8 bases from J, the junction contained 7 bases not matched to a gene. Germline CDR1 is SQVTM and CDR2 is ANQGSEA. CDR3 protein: CSAPGLAGVDEQFF. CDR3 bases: TGCAGCGCACCGGGACTAGCGGGAGTAGATGAGCAGTTCTTC.

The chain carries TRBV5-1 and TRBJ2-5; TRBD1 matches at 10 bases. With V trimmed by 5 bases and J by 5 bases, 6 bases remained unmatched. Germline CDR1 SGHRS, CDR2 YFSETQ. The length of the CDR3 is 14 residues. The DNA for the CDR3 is TGCGCCAGCAGTCTGACAGGGGGCGATGAGACCCAGTACTTC. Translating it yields CASSLTGGDETQYF.

The CDR3: CASSELPYEQYF. The CDR3 DNA sequence: TGTGCCAGCAGTGAACTCCCCTACGAGCAGTACTTC. The chain uses TRBV2 and TRBJ2-7; D not certain. CDR3 length: 12 residues. Between the trimmed V and J ends, which lost 2 bases and 2 bases, there was a span of 4 bases. In germline, CDR1 is SNHLY, CDR2 FYNNEI.

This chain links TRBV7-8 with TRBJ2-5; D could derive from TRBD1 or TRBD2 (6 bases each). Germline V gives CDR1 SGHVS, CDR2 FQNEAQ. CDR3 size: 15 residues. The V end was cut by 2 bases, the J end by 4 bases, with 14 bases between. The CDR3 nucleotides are TGTGCCAGCAGCTTAAGGAGGGGGTGGCGAGAGACCCAGTACTTC. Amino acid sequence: CASSLRRGWRETQYF. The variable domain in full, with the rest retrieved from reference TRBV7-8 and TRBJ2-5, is GAGVSQSPRYKVAKRGQDVALRCDPISGHVSLFWYQQALGQGPEFLTYFQNEAQLDKSGLPSDRFFAERPEGSVSTLKIQRTQQEDSAVYLCASSLRRGWRETQYFGPGTRLLVL.

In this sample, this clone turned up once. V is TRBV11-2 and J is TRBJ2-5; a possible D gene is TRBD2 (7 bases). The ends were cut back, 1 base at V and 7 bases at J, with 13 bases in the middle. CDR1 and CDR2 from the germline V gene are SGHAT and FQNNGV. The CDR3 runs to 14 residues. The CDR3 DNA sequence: TGTGCCAGCAGCTTAGTCGGCGGGGGCGGGACCCAGTACTTC. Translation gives CASSLVGGGGTQYF. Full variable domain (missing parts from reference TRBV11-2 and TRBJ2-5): EAGVAQSPRYKIIEKRQSVAFWCNPISGHATLYWYQQILGQGPKLLIQFQNNGVVDDSQLPKDRFSAERLKGVDSTLKIQPAKLEDSAVYLCASSLVGGGGTQYFGPGTRLLVL.

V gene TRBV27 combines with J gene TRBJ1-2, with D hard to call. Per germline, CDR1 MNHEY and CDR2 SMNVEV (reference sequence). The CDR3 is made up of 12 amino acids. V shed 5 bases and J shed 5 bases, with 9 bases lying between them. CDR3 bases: TGTGCCAGCAGTAGCTCGGGGTATGGCTACACCTTC. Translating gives CASSSSGYGYTF.

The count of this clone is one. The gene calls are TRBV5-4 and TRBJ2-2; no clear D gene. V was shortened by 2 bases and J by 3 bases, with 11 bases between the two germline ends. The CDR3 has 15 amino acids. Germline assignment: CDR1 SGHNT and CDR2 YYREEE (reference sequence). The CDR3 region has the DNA TGTGCCAGCAGCTTAGAACGGTCTCACACCGGGGAGCTGTTTTTT. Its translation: CASSLERSHTGELFF.

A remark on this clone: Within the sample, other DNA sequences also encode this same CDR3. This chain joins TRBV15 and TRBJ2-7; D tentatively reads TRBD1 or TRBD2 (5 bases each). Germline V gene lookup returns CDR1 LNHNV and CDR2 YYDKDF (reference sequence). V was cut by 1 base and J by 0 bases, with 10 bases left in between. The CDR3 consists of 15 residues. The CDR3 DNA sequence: TGTGCCACCAGCAGAGGGGACCGCTACTCCTACGAGCAGTACTTC. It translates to CATSRGDRYSYEQYF.

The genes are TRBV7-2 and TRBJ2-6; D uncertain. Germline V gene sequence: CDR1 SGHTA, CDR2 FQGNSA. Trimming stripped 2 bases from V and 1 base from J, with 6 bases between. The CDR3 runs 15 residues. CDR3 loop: CASSLIGSGANVLTF. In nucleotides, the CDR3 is TGTGCCAGCAGCTTAATCGGGTCTGGGGCCAACGTCCTGACTTTC.